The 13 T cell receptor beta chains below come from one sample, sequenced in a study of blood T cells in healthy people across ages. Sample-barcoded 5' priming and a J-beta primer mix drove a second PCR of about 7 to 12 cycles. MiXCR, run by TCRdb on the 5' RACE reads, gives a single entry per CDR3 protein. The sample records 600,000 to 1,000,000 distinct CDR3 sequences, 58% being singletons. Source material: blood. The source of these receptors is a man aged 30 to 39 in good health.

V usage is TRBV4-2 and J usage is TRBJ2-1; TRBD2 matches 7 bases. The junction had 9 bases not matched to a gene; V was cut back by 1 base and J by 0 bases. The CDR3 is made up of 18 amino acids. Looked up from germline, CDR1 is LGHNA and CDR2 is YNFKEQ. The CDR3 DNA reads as TGTGCCAGCAGCCAAGCGAAAGCGGGAATCAGCTCCTACAATGAGCAGTTCTTC. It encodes CASSQAKAGISSYNEQFF.

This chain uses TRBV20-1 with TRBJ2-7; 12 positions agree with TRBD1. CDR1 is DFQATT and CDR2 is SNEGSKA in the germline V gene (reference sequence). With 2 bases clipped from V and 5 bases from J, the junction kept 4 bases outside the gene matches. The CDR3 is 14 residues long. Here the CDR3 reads CSARWDRGRNEQYF. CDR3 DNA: TGCAGTGCTAGATGGGACAGGGGGCGTAACGAGCAGTACTTC.

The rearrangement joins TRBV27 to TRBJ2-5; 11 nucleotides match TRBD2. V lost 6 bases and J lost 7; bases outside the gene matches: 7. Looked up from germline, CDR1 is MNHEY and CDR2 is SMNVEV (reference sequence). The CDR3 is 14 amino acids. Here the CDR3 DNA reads TGTGCCAGCAGGACGACTAGCGGGAAGAGGACCCAGTACTTC. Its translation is CASRTTSGKRTQYF.

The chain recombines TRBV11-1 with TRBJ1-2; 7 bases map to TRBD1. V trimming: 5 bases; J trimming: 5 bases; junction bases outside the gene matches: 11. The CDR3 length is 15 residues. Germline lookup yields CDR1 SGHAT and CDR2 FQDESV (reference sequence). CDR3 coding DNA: TGTGCCAGCAGCGCAAGAGTGGGACAGTTTTATGGCTACACCTTC. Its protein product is CASSARVGQFYGYTF.

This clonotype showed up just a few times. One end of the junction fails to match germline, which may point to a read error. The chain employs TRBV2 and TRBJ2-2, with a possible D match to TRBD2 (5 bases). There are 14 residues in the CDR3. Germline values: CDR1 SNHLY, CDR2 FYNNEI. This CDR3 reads CASSRTRNTGELFF. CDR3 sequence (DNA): TGTGCCAGCAGTAGGACGAGGAACACCGGGGAGTTGTTTTTT.

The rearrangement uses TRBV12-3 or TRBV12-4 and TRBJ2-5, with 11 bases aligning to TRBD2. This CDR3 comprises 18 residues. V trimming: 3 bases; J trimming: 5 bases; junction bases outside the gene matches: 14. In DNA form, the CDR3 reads TGTGCCAGCAGTTTGTTGCTAGCGGGGGGCCGAGCTGGGGAGACCCAGTACTTC. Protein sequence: CASSLLLAGGRAGETQYF.

CDR3 sequence (DNA): TGTGCCAGCAGATACGAGACTAGCGGGAGTTCCTACGAGCAGTACTTC. As protein: CASRYETSGSSYEQYF. The rearrangement links TRBV28 to TRBJ2-7, with 12 bases aligning to TRBD2. CDR3 length equals 16 residues. Germline V gene sequence: CDR1 MDHEN, CDR2 SYDVKM. Trimming took 6 bases from V and 1 from J; bases not matched to a gene: 7.

DNA of the CDR3: TGTGCCAGCAGCTTAGCTGGCTACGCCTCCTACAATGAGCAGTTCTTC. It specifies CASSLAGYASYNEQFF. The gene calls are TRBV7-9 and TRBJ2-1; no reliable D call. From germline, CDR1 is SEHNR and CDR2 FQNEAQ (reference sequence). The CDR3 sequence is 16 residues long. The germline V and J ends were trimmed by 0 bases and 0 bases, with 9 bases remaining between them.

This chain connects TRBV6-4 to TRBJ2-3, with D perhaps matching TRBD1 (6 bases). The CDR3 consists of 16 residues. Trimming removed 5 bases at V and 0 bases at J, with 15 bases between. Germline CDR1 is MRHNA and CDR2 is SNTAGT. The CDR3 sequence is CASSLGQQSSTDTQYF. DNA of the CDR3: TGTGCCAGCAGTCTCGGACAGCAATCTAGCACAGATACGCAGTATTTT.

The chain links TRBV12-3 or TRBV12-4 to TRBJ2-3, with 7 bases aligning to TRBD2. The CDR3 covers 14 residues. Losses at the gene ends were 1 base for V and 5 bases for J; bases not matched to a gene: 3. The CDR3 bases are TGTGCCAGCAGTTTAGGCGGCGGGAGAGATACGCAGTATTTT. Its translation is CASSLGGGRDTQYF.

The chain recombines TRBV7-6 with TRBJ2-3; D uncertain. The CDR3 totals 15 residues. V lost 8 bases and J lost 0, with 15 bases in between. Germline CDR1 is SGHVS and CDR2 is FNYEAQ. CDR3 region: CASGRTSLSTDTQYF. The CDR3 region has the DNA TGTGCCAGCGGTCGGACCTCGCTTAGCACAGATACGCAGTATTTT.

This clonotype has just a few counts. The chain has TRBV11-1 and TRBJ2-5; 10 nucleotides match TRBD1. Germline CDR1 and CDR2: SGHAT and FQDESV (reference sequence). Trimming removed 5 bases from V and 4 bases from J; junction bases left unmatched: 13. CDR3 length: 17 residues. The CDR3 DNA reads TGTGCCAGCAGCAGAACCCGGGCGACAGGGGGCGCAGAGACCCAGTACTTC. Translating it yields CASSRTRATGGAETQYF.

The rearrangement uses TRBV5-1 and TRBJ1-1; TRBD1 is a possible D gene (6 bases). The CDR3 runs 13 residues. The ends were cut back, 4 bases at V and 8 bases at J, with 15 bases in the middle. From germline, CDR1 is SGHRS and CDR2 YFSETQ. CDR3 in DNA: TGCGCCAGCAGCGTGGGGGCAGGGGACGAAGCTTTCTTT. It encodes CASSVGAGDEAFF.